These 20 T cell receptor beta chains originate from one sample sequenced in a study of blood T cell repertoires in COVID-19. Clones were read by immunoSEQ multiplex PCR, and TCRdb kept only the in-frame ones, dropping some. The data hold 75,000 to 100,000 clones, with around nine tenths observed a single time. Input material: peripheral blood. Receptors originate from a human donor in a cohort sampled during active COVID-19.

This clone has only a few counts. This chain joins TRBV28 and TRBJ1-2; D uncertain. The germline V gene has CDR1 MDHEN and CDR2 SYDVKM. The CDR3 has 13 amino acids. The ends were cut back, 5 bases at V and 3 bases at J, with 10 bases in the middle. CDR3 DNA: TGTGCCAGCAGTCGCCCCCCGGACTATGGCTACACCTTC. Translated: CASSRPPDYGYTF.

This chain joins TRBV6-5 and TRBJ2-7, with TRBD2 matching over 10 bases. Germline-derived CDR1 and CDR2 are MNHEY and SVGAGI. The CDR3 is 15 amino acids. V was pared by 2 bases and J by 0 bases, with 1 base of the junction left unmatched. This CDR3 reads CASSYSGGDSYEQYF. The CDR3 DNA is TGTGCCAGCAGTTACAGCGGGGGGGACTCCTACGAGCAGTACTTC.

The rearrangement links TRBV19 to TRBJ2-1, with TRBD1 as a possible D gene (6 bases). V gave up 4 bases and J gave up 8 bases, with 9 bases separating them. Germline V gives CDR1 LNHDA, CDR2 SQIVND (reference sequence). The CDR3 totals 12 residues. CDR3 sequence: CASSTTGYEQFF. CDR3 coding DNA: TGTGCCAGTAGTACTACAGGGTATGAGCAGTTCTTC.

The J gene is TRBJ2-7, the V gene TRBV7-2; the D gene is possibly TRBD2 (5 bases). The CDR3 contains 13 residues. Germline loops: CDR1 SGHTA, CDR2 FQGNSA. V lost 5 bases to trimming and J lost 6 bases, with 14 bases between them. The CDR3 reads CASSLGLRLEQYF. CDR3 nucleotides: TGTGCCAGCAGCCTCGGACTGCGTCTCGAGCAGTACTTC. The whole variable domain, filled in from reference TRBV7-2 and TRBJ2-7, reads GAGVSQSPSNKVTEKGKDVELRCDPISGHTALYWYRQSLGQGLEFLIYFQGNSAPDKSGLPSDRFSAERTGGSVSTLTIQRTQQEDSAVYLCASSLGLRLEQYFGPGTRLTVT.

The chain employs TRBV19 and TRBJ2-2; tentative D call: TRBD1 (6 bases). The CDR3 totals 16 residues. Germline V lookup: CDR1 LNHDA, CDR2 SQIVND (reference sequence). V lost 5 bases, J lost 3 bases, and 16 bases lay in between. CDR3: CASSPPTGSDTGELFF. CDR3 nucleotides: TGTGCCAGTAGTCCACCGACAGGCTCGGACACCGGGGAGCTGTTTTTT.

CDR3 residues: CASSVDPLAHTQYF. CDR3 DNA: TGTGCCAGCAGCGTAGACCCCCTGGCCCATACGCAGTATTTT. This chain joins TRBV9 and TRBJ2-3; D not resolved. The CDR3 consists of 14 residues. Germline V lookup: CDR1 SGDLS, CDR2 YYNGEE. Trimming took off 0 bases at V and 7 bases at J, with 12 bases between the two ends.

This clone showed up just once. The CDR3 sequence: CASRRTSGTGLYEQYF. Here the CDR3 DNA reads TGTGCCAGTAGGAGGACTAGCGGGACCGGGCTCTACGAGCAGTACTTC. The rearrangement uses TRBV19 and TRBJ2-7; 12 bases agree with TRBD2. The germline V gene has CDR1 LNHDA and CDR2 SQIVND (reference sequence). There are 16 residues in the CDR3. V lost 6 bases to trimming and J lost 3 bases; unmatched junction nucleotides: 9.

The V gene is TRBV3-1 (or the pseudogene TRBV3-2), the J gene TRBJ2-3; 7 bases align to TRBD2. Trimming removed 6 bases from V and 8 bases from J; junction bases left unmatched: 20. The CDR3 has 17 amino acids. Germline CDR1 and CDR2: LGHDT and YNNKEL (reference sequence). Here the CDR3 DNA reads TGTGCCAGCAGTCCCTCCCGGCTTGCGGGGGATTCGGGTACGCAGTATTTT. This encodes CASSPSRLAGDSGTQYF.

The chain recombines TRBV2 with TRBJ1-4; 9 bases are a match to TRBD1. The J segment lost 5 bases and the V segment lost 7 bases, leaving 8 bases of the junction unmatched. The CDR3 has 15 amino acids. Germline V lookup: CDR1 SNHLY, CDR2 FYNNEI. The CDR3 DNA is TGTGCCAGCACAATGCCCGGGACAGGGAATGAAAAACTGTTTTTT. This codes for CASTMPGTGNEKLFF. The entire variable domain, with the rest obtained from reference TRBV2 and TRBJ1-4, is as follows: EPEVTQTPSHQVTQMGQEVILRCVPISNHLYFYWYRQILGQKVEFLVSFYNNEISEKSEIFDDQFSVERPDGSNFTLKIRSTKLEDSAMYFCASTMPGTGNEKLFFGSGTQLSVL.

CDR3 DNA sequence: TGTGCCAGCAGTTTAAATCGGGCTAACTATGGCTACACCTTC. This sequence encodes CASSLNRANYGYTF. The chain links TRBV27 to TRBJ1-2; D remains unclear. The CDR3 has 14 amino acids. Germline V gives CDR1 MNHEY, CDR2 SMNVEV (reference sequence). Trimming removed 2 bases from V and 0 bases from J, with 7 bases in between.

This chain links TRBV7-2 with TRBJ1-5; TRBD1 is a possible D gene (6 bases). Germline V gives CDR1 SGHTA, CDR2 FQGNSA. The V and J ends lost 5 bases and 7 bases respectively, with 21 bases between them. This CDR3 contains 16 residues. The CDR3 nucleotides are TGTGCCAGCAGCCCCCAGTTTGAGCAGGGGTACCAGCCCCAGCATTTT. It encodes CASSPQFEQGYQPQHF.

CDR3 residues: CASSLWVQKIGYTF. The CDR3 bases are TGTGCCAGCAGTTTATGGGTACAGAAGATAGGCTACACCTTC. The rearrangement links TRBV28 to TRBJ1-2, with no clear D. Germline CDR1 reads MDHEN; CDR2 reads SYDVKM. Trimming cost V 0 bases and J 8 bases, with 13 bases left between them. The CDR3 is made up of 14 amino acids.

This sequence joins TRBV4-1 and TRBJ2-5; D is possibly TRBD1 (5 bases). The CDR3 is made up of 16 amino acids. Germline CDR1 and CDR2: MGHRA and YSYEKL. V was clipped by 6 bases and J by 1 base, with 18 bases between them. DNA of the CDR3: TGCGCCAGCAGGTCTGAAGGGGTCCCGCCCCAAGAGACCCAGTACTTC. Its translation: CASRSEGVPPQETQYF.

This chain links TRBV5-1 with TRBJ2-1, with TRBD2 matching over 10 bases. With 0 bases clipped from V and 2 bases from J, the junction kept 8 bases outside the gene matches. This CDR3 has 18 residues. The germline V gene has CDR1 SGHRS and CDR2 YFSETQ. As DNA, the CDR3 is TGCGCCAGCAGCTTGGTTCGAGCGGGGGGGTCGACCTACAATGAGCAGTTCTTC. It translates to CASSLVRAGGSTYNEQFF.

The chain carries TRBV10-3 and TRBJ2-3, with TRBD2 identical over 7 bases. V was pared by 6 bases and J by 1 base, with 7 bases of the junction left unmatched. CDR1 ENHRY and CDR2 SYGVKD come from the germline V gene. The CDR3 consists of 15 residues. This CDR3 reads CAIRGGAGGTDTQYF. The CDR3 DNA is TGTGCCATCAGAGGTGGGGCGGGGGGCACAGATACGCAGTATTTT.

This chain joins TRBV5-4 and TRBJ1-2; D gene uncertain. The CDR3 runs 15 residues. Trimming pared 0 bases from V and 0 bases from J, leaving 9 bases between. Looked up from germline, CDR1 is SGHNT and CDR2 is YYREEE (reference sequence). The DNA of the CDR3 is TGTGCCAGCAGCTTGGGGAGCAGCGCTAACTATGGCTACACCTTC. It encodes CASSLGSSANYGYTF.

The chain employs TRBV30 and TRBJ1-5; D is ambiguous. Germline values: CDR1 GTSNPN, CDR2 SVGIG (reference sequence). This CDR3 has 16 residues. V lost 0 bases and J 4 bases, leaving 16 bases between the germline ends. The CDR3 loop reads CAWSVPGSPLNQPQHF. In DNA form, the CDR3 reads TGTGCCTGGAGTGTTCCGGGGTCGCCTCTAAATCAGCCCCAGCATTTT.

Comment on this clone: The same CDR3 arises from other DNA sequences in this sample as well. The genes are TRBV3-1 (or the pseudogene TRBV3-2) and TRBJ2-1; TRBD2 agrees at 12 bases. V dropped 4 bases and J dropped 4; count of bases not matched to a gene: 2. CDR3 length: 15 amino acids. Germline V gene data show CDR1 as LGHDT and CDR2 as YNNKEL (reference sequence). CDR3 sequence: CASSLTSGGYNEQFF. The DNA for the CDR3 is TGTGCCAGCAGCCTGACTAGCGGGGGTTACAATGAGCAGTTCTTC.

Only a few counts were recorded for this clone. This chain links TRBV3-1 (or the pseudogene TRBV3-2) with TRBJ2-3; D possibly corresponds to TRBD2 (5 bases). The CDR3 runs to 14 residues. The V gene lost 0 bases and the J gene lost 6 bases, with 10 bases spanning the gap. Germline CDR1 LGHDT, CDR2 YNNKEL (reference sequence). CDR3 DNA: TGTGCCAGCAGCCAAGATATCGGGGTGGATACGCAGTATTTT. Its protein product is CASSQDIGVDTQYF.

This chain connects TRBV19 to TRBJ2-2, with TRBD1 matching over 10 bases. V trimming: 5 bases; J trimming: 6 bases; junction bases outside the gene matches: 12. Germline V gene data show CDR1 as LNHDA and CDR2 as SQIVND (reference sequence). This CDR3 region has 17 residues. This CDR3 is CASSLSGTGANAGELFF. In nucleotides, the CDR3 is TGTGCCAGTAGTCTTTCCGGGACAGGGGCTAATGCCGGGGAGCTGTTTTTT. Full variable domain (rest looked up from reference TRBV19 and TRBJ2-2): DGGITQSPKYLFRKEGQNVTLSCEQNLNHDAMYWYRQDPGQGLRLIYYSQIVNDFQKGDIAEGYSVSREKKESFPLTVTSAQKNPTAFYLCASSLSGTGANAGELFFGEGSRLTVL.